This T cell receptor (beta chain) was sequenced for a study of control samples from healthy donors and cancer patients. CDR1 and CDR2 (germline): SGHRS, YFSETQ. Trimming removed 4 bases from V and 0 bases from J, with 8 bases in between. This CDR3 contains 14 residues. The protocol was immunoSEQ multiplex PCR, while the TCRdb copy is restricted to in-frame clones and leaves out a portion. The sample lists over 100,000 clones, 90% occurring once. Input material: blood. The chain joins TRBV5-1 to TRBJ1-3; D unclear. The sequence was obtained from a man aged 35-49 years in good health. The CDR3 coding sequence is TGCGCCAGCAGCGATACCGACTCTGGAAACACCATATATTTT. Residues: CASSDTDSGNTIYF.